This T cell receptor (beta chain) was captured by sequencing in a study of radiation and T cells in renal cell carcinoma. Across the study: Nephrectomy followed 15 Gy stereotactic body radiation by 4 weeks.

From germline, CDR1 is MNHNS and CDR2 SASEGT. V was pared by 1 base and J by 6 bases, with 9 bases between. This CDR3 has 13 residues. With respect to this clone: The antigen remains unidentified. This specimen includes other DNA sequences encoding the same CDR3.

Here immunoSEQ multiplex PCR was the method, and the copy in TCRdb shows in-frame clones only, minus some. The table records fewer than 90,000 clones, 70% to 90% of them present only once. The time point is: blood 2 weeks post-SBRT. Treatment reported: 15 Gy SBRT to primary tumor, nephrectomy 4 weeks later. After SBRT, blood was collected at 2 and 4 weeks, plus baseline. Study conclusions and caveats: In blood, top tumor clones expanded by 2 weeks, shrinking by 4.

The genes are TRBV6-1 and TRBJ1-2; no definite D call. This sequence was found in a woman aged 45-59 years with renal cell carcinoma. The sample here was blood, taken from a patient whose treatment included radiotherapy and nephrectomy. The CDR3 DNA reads TGTGCCAGCAGTGAAGGAGGACGCGATGGCTACACCTTC. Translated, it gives CASSEGGRDGYTF.